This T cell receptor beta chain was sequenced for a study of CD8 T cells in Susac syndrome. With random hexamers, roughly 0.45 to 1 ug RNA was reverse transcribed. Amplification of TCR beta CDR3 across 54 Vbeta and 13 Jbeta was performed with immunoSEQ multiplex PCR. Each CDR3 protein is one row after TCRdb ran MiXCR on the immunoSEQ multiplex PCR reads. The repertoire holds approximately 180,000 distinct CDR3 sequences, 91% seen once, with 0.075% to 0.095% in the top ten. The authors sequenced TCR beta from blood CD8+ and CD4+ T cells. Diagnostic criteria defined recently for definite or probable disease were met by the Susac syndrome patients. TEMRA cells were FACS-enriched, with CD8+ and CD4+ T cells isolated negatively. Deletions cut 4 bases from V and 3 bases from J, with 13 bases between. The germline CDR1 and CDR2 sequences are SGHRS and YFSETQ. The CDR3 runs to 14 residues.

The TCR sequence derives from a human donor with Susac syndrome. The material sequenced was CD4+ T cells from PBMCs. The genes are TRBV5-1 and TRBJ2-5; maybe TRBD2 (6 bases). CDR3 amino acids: CASSPRGLEETQYF. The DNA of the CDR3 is TGCGCCAGCAGCCCCCGGGGACTGGAAGAGACCCAGTACTTC.